The 10 T cell receptor beta chains reported below all come from one sample, sequenced in a study of identical twins. One entry per CDR3 protein results from TCRdb running MiXCR on the 5' RACE reads. Of 700,000 or so distinct CDR3 sequences listed, 8.6% are singletons. The same data also contributed to another study, on yellow fever vaccine responses in identical twins.

The sequenced sample consisted of PBMCs. These receptors came from a woman between 18 and 29 years old in good health.

This clonotype was seen ten or more times. V gene TRBV20-1 combines with J gene TRBJ2-1; 9 bases match TRBD2. Per germline, CDR1 DFQATT and CDR2 SNEGSKA (reference sequence). The CDR3 contains 13 residues. V lost 8 bases to trimming and J lost 9 bases; unmatched junction nucleotides: 11. CDR3 sequence reads: CSPAGGNVAEQFF. In DNA, the CDR3 is TGCAGTCCAGCGGGAGGAAATGTAGCTGAGCAGTTCTTC.

The rearrangement uses TRBV25-1 and TRBJ2-3; 10 nucleotides line up with TRBD2. Germline V gene lookup returns CDR1 MGHDK and CDR2 SYGVNS. The CDR3 is made up of 16 amino acids. With V trimmed by 3 bases and J by 5 bases, 8 bases remained unmatched. CDR3 nucleotide sequence: TGTGCCAGCAGTGACCCCTCACTAGCGGGGATAGATACGCAGTATTTT. It yields the protein CASSDPSLAGIDTQYF.

This chain joins TRBV27 and TRBJ1-6; no firm D call. Deletions cut 4 bases from V and 7 bases from J, with 11 bases between. The CDR3 runs to 14 residues. In germline, CDR1 is MNHEY, CDR2 SMNVEV (reference sequence). CDR3 nucleotides: TGTGCCAGCAGTTATTCCGGACTCAATTCACCCCTCCACTTT. It yields the protein CASSYSGLNSPLHF.

This clonotype was seen repeatedly, ten times or more. The rearrangement links TRBV4-1 to TRBJ2-7, with TRBD2 as a possible D gene (5 bases). Germline V gene sequence: CDR1 MGHRA, CDR2 YSYEKL. Trimming shortened V by 4 bases and J by 3 bases, and 16 bases separated the two germline ends. The CDR3 runs 15 residues. The CDR3 region has the DNA TGCGCCAGCAGCCCGCTACTTAGCGCAATCTACGAGCAGTACTTC. Protein sequence: CASSPLLSAIYEQYF.

This clonotype came up a few times. V usage is TRBV5-1 and J usage is TRBJ2-7; TRBD1 might be the D (5 bases). CDR3 length equals 13 residues. Trimming cost V 8 bases and J 4 bases, with 16 bases left between them. The germline V gene encodes CDR1 SGHRS and CDR2 YFSETQ. This CDR3 is CARRQSSRYEQYF. In nucleotides, the CDR3 is TGCGCCAGACGACAGAGCAGTCGTTACGAGCAGTACTTC.

This clonotype has a count of ten or more. The rearrangement uses TRBV10-2 and TRBJ2-1; 7 nucleotides line up with TRBD2. Per germline, CDR1 WSHSY and CDR2 SAAADI. After removal of 3 bases from V and 8 bases from J, the junction contained 13 bases not matched to a gene. There are 16 residues in the CDR3. Written as DNA, the CDR3 is TGCGCCAGCAGTGAACGGGCGGGAGTGGGTATCGATGAGCAGTTCTTC. The encoded protein is CASSERAGVGIDEQFF.

This rearrangement joins TRBV4-1 to TRBJ2-2; 7 bases line up with TRBD2. Germline V lookup: CDR1 MGHRA, CDR2 YSYEKL. The CDR3 contains 17 residues. Germline trimming cut 8 bases from V and 0 bases from J; bases unmatched to any gene: 12. This chain's CDR3 is CASEPLGGSANTGELFF. The CDR3 DNA follows: TGCGCCAGCGAGCCATTGGGCGGGAGTGCGAACACCGGGGAGCTGTTTTTT.

In its sample, this clonotype was seen a few times. V usage is TRBV7-9 and J usage is TRBJ1-1; D is possibly TRBD1 (6 bases). V was clipped by 5 bases and J by 1 base, with 14 bases between them. CDR3 length: 15 residues. The germline V gene has CDR1 SEHNR and CDR2 FQNEAQ (reference sequence). DNA for the CDR3: TGTGCCAGCAGCAAGTCAGGGGCGTGGAACACTGAAGCTTTCTTT. Translating it yields CASSKSGAWNTEAFF.

This clonotype has a handful of counts. The chain combines TRBV27 with TRBJ2-7; D unclear. V dropped 1 base and J dropped 2 bases, with 12 bases sitting between them. Per the germline V gene, CDR1 is MNHEY and CDR2 is SMNVEV (reference sequence). There are 15 residues in the CDR3. CDR3 bases: TGTGCCAGCAGTTTATTCCCCGACGGGCCCTACGAGCAGTACTTC. Protein product: CASSLFPDGPYEQYF.

The table lists this clonotype with a few counts. This chain links TRBV11-1 with TRBJ1-5; no definite D call. The V and J ends lost 1 base and 1 base respectively, with 17 bases between them. Per germline, CDR1 SGHAT and CDR2 FQDESV (reference sequence). The CDR3 extends over 18 amino acids. For the CDR3, the DNA is TGTGCCAGCAGCTTAGGACACGTTACGGGTGTGAGCAATCAGCCCCAGCATTTT. Its translation is CASSLGHVTGVSNQPQHF.